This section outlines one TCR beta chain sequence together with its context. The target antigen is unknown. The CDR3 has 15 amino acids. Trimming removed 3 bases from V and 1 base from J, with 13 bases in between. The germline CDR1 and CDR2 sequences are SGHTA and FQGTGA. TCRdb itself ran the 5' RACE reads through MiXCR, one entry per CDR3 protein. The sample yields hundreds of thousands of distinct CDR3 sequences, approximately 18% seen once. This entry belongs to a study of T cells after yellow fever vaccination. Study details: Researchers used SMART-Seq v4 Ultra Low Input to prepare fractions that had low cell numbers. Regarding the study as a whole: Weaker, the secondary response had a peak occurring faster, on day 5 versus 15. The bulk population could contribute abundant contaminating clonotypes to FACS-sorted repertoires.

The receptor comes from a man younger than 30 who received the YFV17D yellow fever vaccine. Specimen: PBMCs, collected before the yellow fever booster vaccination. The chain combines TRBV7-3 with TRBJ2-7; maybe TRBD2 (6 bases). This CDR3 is CASSLYSGTSYEQYF. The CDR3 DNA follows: TGTGCCAGCAGCTTGTACTCCGGGACTTCCTACGAGCAGTACTTC.